This T cell receptor (beta chain) appears in the sequencing data of a study of shared clonotypes between healthy human individuals. CDR1 is LNHDA, CDR2 SQIVND, per germline (reference sequence). Between the trimmed V and J ends, which lost 3 bases and 2 bases, there was a span of 7 bases. The CDR3 extends over 13 amino acids. This clone has more than one count but fewer than ten. The unsorted samples had some 83 million PBMCs used for genomic DNA. At a deep level, the assay was run. PCR replicates from unsorted PBMC used approximately 290 ng DNA, and this amount was approximately 30,000 T cell genomes. Unsorted PBMC DNA went through sequencing on ten immunoSEQ deep assay plates. Libraries were prepared by immunoSEQ multiplex PCR; TCRdb keeps only in-frame clonotypes and omits some of them. The sample shows about half a million clones, more than 75% of them seen only once.

The TCR originated in a woman aged 40 to 50 in good health. Some clones in this sample may be carry-over from other donors' samples. V usage is TRBV19 and J usage is TRBJ1-1; D gene unclear. The specimen sequenced was PBMCs. CDR3 amino acids: CASSINRNTEAFF. The CDR3 nucleotides read TGTGCCAGTAGTATTAATAGAAACACTGAAGCTTTCTTT.